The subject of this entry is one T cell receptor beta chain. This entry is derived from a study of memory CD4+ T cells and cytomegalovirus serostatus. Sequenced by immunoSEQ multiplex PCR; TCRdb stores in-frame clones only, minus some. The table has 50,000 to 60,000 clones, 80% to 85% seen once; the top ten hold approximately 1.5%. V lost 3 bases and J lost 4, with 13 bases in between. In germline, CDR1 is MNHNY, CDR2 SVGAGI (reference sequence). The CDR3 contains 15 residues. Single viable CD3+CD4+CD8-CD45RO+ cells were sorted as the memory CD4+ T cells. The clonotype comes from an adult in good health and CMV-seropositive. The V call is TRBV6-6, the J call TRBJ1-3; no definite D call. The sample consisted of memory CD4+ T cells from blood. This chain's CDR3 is CASSYTGTGGNTIYF. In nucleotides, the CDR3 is TGTGCCAGCAGTTATACCGGCACGGGCGGAAACACCATATATTTT.